Presented here are 14 T cell receptor beta chains from one specimen sequenced in a study of tumor and adjacent non-tumor tissue in lung cancer. No cell sorting was done before RNA was extracted from the tissue. Three rounds of nested PCR, following a modified ARM-PCR protocol, produced the TCRbeta library. Via MiXCR, TCRdb re-called the multiplex PCR reads, giving one row per CDR3 protein. This table holds roughly 120,000 distinct CDR3 sequences, roughly 80% found once. The sequenced sample consisted of lung tumor tissue. Receptors were obtained from a woman aged 60 to 75 with non-small cell lung cancer.

Remarks on this clonotype: Mismatch with germline at one junction end may stem from a read error. CDR3 sequence reads: CANSSSQGVEGYTF. CDR3 nucleotides: TGTGCCAACAGTAGTTCACAGGGGGTTGAGGGCTACACCTTC. J is TRBJ1-2 and V is TRBV6-1; TRBD1 agrees at 8 bases. The CDR3 sequence is 14 residues long. Germline CDR1 MNHNS, CDR2 SASEGT.

Of note for this clonotype: Likely a read error: the CDR3 ends without its conserved phenylalanine or tryptophan. The limits of the CDR3 on the DNA are not certain, so only TCRdb's listed CDR3 is given. The chain is built from TRBV20-1 and TRBJ2-5; the table's D gene call, TRBD2, was not cross checked with the DNA. The CDR3 comprises 13 residues, both ends counted. The germline V gene encodes CDR1 DFQATT and CDR2 SNEGSKA (reference sequence). The chain's CDR3 is CSPAEGWEETQYL.

At least ten counts were recorded for this clonotype. This chain uses TRBV28 with TRBJ2-7; the D gene is possibly TRBD1 (5 bases). V was cut by 4 bases and J by 0 bases, with 19 bases left in between. Germline loops: CDR1 MDHEN, CDR2 SYDVKM. The CDR3 is 17 residues long. The CDR3: CASSSLVGALPSYEQYF. CDR3 coding DNA: TGTGCCAGCAGTTCCCTCGTTGGGGCTTTGCCCTCCTACGAGCAGTACTTC. The full variable domain, with the rest looked up from reference TRBV28 and TRBJ2-7, is DVKVTQSSRYLVKRTGEKVFLECVQDMDHENMFWYRQDPGLGLRLIYFSYDVKMKEKGDIPEGYSVSREKKERFSLILESASTNQTSMYLCASSSLVGALPSYEQYFGPGTRLTVT.

This clonotype was observed many times. The chain links TRBV20-1 to TRBJ1-1, with D possibly being TRBD1 (5 bases). Germline lookup yields CDR1 DFQATT and CDR2 SNEGSKA (reference sequence). CDR3 length equals 13 residues. V was pared by 5 bases and J by 6 bases, with 16 bases between. This chain's CDR3 is CSARATRGAEAFF. Here the CDR3 DNA reads TGCAGTGCTCGGGCCACCCGGGGCGCTGAAGCTTTCTTT.

This clonotype occurred once. A junction end diverges from the germline sequence, so it may reflect a read error. This chain joins TRBV11-1 and TRBJ2-7; D gene unclear. Germline values: CDR1 SGHAT, CDR2 FQDESV (reference sequence). The CDR3 length is 13 residues. The CDR3 protein is CASRLHPDNEQYF. The CDR3 DNA reads as TGTGCCAGCAGATTGCATCCAGACAACGAGCAGTACTTT.

The V gene is TRBV6-1, the J gene TRBJ1-5; D uncertain. The V gene lost 1 base and the J gene lost 1 base, with 14 bases spanning the gap. Looked up from germline, CDR1 is MNHNS and CDR2 is SASEGT. The CDR3 contains 17 residues. This CDR3 is CASSEGKTVGSNQPQHF. CDR3 bases: TGTGCCAGCAGTGAAGGTAAGACGGTTGGGAGCAATCAGCCCCAGCATTTT.

A remark on this clonotype: The junction departs from germline at one end; a sequencing error may be responsible. The rearrangement joins TRBV20-1 to TRBJ1-2; TRBD1 is a possible D gene (6 bases). The germline V gene has CDR1 DFQATT and CDR2 SNEGSKA (reference sequence). The CDR3 covers 13 residues. As DNA, the CDR3 is TGCAGTGCTGAGGTAGGGGGGCTCTATGGATACACCTTC. This gives the protein CSAEVGGLYGYTF.

This clonotype was observed a handful of times. The chain links TRBV14 to TRBJ1-2; tentatively, D is TRBD1 (6 bases). This CDR3 has 16 residues. Deletions cut 6 bases from V and 8 bases from J, with 25 bases between. The germline CDR1 and CDR2 sequences are SGHDN and FVKESK. CDR3 amino acids: CASSHARGGWGVGYTF. CDR3 nucleotides: TGTGCCAGCAGTCATGCCAGGGGAGGGTGGGGTGTCGGCTACACCTTC.

Worth noting for this clonotype: One junction end disagrees with the germline gene, perhaps due to a read error. J is TRBJ1-1 and V is TRBV11-3; D not certain. This CDR3 region has 15 residues. Germline V gives CDR1 SGHNT, CDR2 YENEEA. The CDR3 region is CTSSSDSGRGTEDFF. The CDR3 nucleotides read TGTACTAGCAGCTCAGATTCGGGGAGAGGCACCGAAGATTTCTTT.

Concerning this clonotype: One end of the junction fails to match germline, which may point to a read error. CDR3 in DNA: TGTGCTAGCAGCTGGGGGCTAACGGGGGGCCGGGATACGCGGTATTTT. Its translation: CASSWGLTGGRDTRYF. The gene calls are TRBV11-2 and TRBJ2-3; D perhaps matches TRBD2 (7 bases). Germline assignment: CDR1 SGHAT and CDR2 FQNNGV. The CDR3 totals 16 residues. The whole variable domain, filled in from reference TRBV11-2 and TRBJ2-3, reads EAGVAQSPRYKIIEKRQSVAFWCNPISGHATLYWYQQILGQGPKLLIQFQNNGVVDDSQLPKDRFSAERLKGVDSTLKIQPAKLEDSAVYLCASSWGLTGGRDTRYFGPGTRLTVL.

The sample holds many counts of this clonotype. The chain has TRBV6-5 and TRBJ2-5, with 7 nucleotides matching TRBD1. Germline loops: CDR1 MNHEY, CDR2 SVGAGI. The CDR3 runs to 16 residues. The trim removed 2 bases at V and 5 bases at J, leaving 11 bases unmatched. The CDR3 loop is CASSYGINRGFETQYF. In DNA, the CDR3 is TGTGCCAGCAGTTACGGCATTAACAGGGGTTTTGAGACCCAGTACTTC.

A note on this clonotype: The junction departs from germline at one end; a sequencing error may be responsible. The chain couples TRBV11-2 to TRBJ1-1; D is ambiguous. This CDR3 has 15 amino acids. Germline CDR1 and CDR2: SGHAT and FQNNGV. As DNA, the CDR3 is TGTGCCAGCAGCTTAGACCCCTGCATGAACATTGAAGCTCTCTTT. Protein sequence: CASSLDPCMNIEALF.

The V and J genes are TRBV29-1 and TRBJ2-4; possible D gene TRBD2, 5 bases. The germline V gene has CDR1 SQVTM and CDR2 ANQGSEA. V was clipped by 7 bases and J by 8 bases, with 15 bases between them. CDR3 length: 12 residues. For the CDR3, the DNA is TGCAGCGGGAGGCGTATGGGTGACATTCAGTACTTC. This translates into CSGRRMGDIQYF.

As concerns this clonotype: A much larger clone lies one base from this, so it may be a read error. This chain joins TRBV12-3 or TRBV12-4 and TRBJ1-1, with D tentatively TRBD1 (6 bases). The CDR3 runs 14 residues. DNA of the CDR3: TGTACCAGCAGTGTGAACAGGGTGGACACTGAAGCTTTCTTT. Translation: CTSSVNRVDTEAFF.